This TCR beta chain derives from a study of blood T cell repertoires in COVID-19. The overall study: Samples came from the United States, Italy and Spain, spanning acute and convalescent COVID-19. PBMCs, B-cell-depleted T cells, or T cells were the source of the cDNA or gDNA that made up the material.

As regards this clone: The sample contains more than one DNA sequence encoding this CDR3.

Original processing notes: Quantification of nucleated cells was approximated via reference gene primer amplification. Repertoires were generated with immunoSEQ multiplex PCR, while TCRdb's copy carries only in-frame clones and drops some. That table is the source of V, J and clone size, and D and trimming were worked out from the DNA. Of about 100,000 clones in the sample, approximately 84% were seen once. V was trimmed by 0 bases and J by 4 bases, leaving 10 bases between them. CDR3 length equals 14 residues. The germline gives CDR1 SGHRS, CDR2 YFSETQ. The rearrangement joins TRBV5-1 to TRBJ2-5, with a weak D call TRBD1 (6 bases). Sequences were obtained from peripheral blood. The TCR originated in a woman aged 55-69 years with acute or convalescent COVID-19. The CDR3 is CASSLANRAETQYF. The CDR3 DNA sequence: TGCGCCAGCAGCTTGGCGAACAGGGCAGAGACCCAGTACTTC.